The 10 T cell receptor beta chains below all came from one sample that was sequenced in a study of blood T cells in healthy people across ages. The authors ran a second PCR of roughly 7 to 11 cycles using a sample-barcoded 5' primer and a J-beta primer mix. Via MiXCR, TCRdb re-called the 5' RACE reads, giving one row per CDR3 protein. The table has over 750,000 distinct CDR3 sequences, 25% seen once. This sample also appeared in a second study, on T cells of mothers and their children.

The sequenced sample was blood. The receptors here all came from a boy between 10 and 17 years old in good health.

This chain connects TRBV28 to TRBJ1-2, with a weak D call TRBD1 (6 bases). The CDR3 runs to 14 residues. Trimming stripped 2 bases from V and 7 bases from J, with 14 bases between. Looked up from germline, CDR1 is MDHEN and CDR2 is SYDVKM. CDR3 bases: TGTGCCAGCAGTTTAGCGGACCGGGGGGCTGGCTACACCTTC. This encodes CASSLADRGAGYTF.

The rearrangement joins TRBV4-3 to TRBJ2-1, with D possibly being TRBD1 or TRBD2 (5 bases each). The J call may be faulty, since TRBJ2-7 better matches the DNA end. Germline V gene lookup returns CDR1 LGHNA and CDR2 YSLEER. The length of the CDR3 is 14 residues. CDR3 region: CASGPGTGPYEQYF. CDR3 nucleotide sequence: TGCGCCAGCGGACCCGGGACGGGACCCTACGAGCAGTACTTC.

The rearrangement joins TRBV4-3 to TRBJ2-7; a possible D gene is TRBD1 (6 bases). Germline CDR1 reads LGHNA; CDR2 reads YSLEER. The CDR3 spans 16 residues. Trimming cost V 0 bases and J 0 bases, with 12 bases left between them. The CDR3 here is CASSQEQGLGSYEQYF. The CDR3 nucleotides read TGCGCCAGCAGCCAAGAACAGGGATTGGGCTCCTACGAGCAGTACTTC.

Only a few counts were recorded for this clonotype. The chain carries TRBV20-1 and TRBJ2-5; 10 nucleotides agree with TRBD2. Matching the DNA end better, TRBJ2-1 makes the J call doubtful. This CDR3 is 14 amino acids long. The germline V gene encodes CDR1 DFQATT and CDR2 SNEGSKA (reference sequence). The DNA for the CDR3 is TGCAGTGCCCCCGGGGCTAGCGGGGGCCATGAGCAGTTCTTC. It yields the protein CSAPGASGGHEQFF.

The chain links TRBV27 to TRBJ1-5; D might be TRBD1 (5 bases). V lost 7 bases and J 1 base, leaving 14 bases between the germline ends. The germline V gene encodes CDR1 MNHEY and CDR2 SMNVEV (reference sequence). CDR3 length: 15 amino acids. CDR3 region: CASKLRGESNQPQHF. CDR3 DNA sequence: TGTGCCAGCAAGTTGAGGGGTGAAAGCAATCAGCCCCAGCATTTT.

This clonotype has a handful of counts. The CDR3 is CASSLTVSGRDYTGELFF. CDR3 bases: TGTGCCAGCAGCCTGACAGTTAGCGGGAGGGATTACACCGGGGAGCTGTTTTTT. This rearrangement joins TRBV9 to TRBJ2-2, with TRBD2 identical over 11 bases. CDR3 length: 18 amino acids. Germline V gene data show CDR1 as SGDLS and CDR2 as YYNGEE. V gave up 4 bases and J gave up 3 bases; unmatched junction bases: 11.

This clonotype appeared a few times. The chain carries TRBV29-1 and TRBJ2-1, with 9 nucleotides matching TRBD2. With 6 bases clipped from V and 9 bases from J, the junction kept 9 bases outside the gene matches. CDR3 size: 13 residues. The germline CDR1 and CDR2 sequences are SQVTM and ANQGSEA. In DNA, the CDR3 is TGCAGCGTCGCGGGGGGGCGTAATATTGAGCAGTTCTTC. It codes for CSVAGGRNIEQFF.

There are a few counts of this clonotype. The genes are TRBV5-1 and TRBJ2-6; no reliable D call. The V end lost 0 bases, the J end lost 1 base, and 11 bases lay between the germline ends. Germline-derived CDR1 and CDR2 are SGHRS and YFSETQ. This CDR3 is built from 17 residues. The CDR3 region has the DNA TGCGCCAGCAGCTTGGAACCTACAGCGTCTGGGGCCAACGTCCTGACTTTC. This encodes CASSLEPTASGANVLTF.

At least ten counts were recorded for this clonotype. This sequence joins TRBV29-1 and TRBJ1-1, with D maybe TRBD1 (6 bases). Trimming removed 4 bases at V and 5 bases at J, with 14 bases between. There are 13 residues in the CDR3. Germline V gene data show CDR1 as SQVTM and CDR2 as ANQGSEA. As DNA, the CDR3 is TGCAGCGTTGTTGGGGGCGCTGGGACTGAAGCTTTCTTT. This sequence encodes CSVVGGAGTEAFF.

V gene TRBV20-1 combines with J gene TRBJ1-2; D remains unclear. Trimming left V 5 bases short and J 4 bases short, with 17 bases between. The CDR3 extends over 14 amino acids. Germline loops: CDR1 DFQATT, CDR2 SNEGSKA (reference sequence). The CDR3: CSARPTVSGYGYTF. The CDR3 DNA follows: TGCAGTGCTCGACCTACAGTGTCGGGCTATGGCTACACCTTC.